The 27 T cell receptor beta chains below come from one sample, sequenced in a study of T cells expressing NK-cell markers. Following a re-call of the 5' RACE reads, TCRdb has one entry per CDR3 protein and lacks DNA. The table lists fewer than 550,000 distinct CDR3 sequences, with more than 1.4% in the top ten. Sequencing was carried out using blood T cells: a sorted CD56 or NKG2C T cell subset, CD4+ or CD8+ T cells, or bulk PBMC T cells (not recorded which). The origin of the receptors is a woman aged 50 to 65 in good health.

The rearrangement uses TRBV5-1 and TRBJ2-1; checking the TCRdb D call of TRBD1 is not possible without DNA. Looked up from germline, CDR1 is SGHRS and CDR2 is YFSETQ. This CDR3 comprises 15 residues. The CDR3 is CASSGGTGGLGEQFF. Drawing the rest from reference TRBV5-1 and TRBJ2-1, the complete variable domain is KAGVTQTPRYLIKTRGQQVTLSCSPISGHRSVSWYQQTPGQGLQFLFEYFSETQRNKGNFPGRFSGRQFSNSRSEMNVSTLELGDSALYLCASSGGTGGLGEQFFGPGTRLTVL.

This chain uses TRBV6-5 with TRBJ1-2; the TCRdb D gene call, TRBD1, has no DNA to confirm it. CDR3 length: 13 residues. The germline CDR1 and CDR2 sequences are MNHEY and SVGAGI. The chain's CDR3 is CASSYDRGQGYTF.

The genes are TRBV18 and TRBJ1-5; the TCRdb D gene call, TRBD1, has no DNA to confirm it. The CDR3 is 15 amino acids. Germline loops: CDR1 KGHSH, CDR2 LQKENI. This CDR3 is CASSGTGSGNQPQHF.

The rearrangement joins TRBV12-3 or TRBV12-4 to TRBJ1-1. This CDR3 region has 14 residues. This CDR3 is CASSLYLKDTEAFF.

The CDR3 here is CASSSRLAGGNEQFF. The V call is TRBV12-3 or TRBV12-4, the J call TRBJ2-1; the D call from TCRdb, TRBD2, cannot be confirmed without DNA. The CDR3 totals 15 residues.

V is TRBV5-1 and J is TRBJ2-1; TCRdb lists TRBD2, though no DNA is available to test this call. CDR3 length equals 16 residues. The germline CDR1 and CDR2 sequences are SGHRS and YFSETQ. CDR3: CASSEGGNVYVNEQFF.

This rearrangement joins TRBV7-9 to TRBJ2-1; as DNA is missing, the TRBD1 call by TCRdb cannot be tested. This CDR3 has 15 residues. Germline CDR1 is SEHNR and CDR2 is FQNEAQ (reference sequence). The CDR3: CASSLSGGTSNEQFF.

The V and J genes are TRBV18 and TRBJ2-1. Germline V gives CDR1 KGHSH, CDR2 LQKENI. This CDR3 spans 17 amino acids. The CDR3 is CASSPGARPVGHNEQFF.

V usage is TRBV7-9 and J usage is TRBJ2-5; TCRdb gives TRBD1 as the D gene, but with no DNA this cannot be confirmed. The germline V gene encodes CDR1 SEHNR and CDR2 FQNEAQ (reference sequence). This CDR3 has 15 amino acids. This chain's CDR3 is CASSRPQGSQETQYF.

The rearrangement joins TRBV7-9 to TRBJ2-1; TCRdb's D call of TRBD1 is untestable without DNA. The CDR3 spans 14 residues. Germline V gives CDR1 SEHNR, CDR2 FQNEAQ (reference sequence). The CDR3 region is CASSLEASGTEQFF.

V and J are TRBV12-3 or TRBV12-4 and TRBJ2-1; TCRdb designates TRBD1, a call that cannot be tested without DNA. The CDR3 is 11 amino acids. The CDR3 protein is CASSLKGLEFF.

The chain links TRBV5-1 to TRBJ2-2; TCRdb calls TRBD2, which cannot be checked without DNA. This CDR3 contains 16 residues. Germline CDR1 is SGHRS and CDR2 is YFSETQ. The CDR3 spells CASANRAGGPNGELFF.

This sequence joins TRBV20-1 and TRBJ2-5; as DNA is missing, the TRBD1 call by TCRdb cannot be tested. CDR1 is DFQATT, CDR2 SNEGSKA, per germline (reference sequence). The CDR3 spans 14 residues. The CDR3 sequence is CSARPGRGRGTQYF.

CDR3 loop: CASRLKLVGTGELFF. The chain has TRBV27 and TRBJ2-2. This CDR3 comprises 15 residues. Germline V gene lookup returns CDR1 MNHEY and CDR2 SMNVEV (reference sequence).

The chain employs TRBV29-1 and TRBJ2-1; TCRdb selects TRBD1, and the lack of DNA leaves this call unchecked. This CDR3 is built from 14 residues. Per the germline V gene, CDR1 is SQVTM and CDR2 is ANQGSEA. CDR3 in amino acids: CSGRARGTYNEQFF.

This chain links TRBV5-1 with TRBJ2-3; without DNA, the TCRdb call of TRBD2 cannot be checked. CDR3 size: 14 residues. Germline CDR1 reads SGHRS; CDR2 reads YFSETQ. The CDR3 loop reads CASSPPLSTDTQYF.

This chain uses TRBV12-5 with TRBJ2-2. The CDR3 is 13 residues long. The V gene's germline CDR1 is LGHNT and CDR2 FRNRAP. The CDR3 protein is CASGFLATGELFF.

The CDR3 protein is CSVVRQGFEQFF. The rearrangement uses TRBV29-1 and TRBJ2-1; there is no DNA to check the TCRdb D call of TRBD1. The CDR3 is 12 amino acids. Germline loops: CDR1 SQVTM, CDR2 ANQGSEA.

The gene calls are TRBV20-1 and TRBJ2-2; as DNA is missing, the TRBD1 call by TCRdb cannot be tested. Germline CDR1 and CDR2: DFQATT and SNEGSKA (reference sequence). The CDR3 contains 14 residues. The CDR3 spells CSALRGSVTGELFF.

This chain joins TRBV6-5 and TRBJ2-7; the D call of TRBD2 rests on TCRdb alone, since no DNA is present to check it. Germline V gene lookup returns CDR1 MNHEY and CDR2 SVGAGI. The CDR3 totals 16 residues. This CDR3 is CASSLVGPGRADEQYF.

The chain is built from TRBV7-2 and TRBJ2-3. In germline, CDR1 is SGHTA, CDR2 FQGNSA. CDR3 size: 14 residues. The chain's CDR3 is CASSSFGSTDTQYF.

The chain has TRBV5-1 and TRBJ1-1; TCRdb outputs TRBD1, but without DNA this stays unchecked. The CDR3 spans 14 residues. Germline assignment: CDR1 SGHRS and CDR2 YFSETQ. The CDR3 loop is CASSRDRVLAEAFF.

The rearrangement links TRBV6-6 to TRBJ2-3; TCRdb designates TRBD1, a call that cannot be tested without DNA. This CDR3 contains 15 residues. The V gene's germline CDR1 is MNHNY and CDR2 SVGAGI (reference sequence). CDR3 in amino acids: CASIQQGGGTDTQYF.

The chain links TRBV15 to TRBJ2-1; TCRdb names TRBD2, which stays unverified in the absence of DNA. Germline V gene data show CDR1 as LNHNV and CDR2 as YYDKDF (reference sequence). This CDR3 region has 15 residues. CDR3 region: CATSFSGSVINEQFF.

The V call is TRBV4-1, the J call TRBJ1-1. The CDR3 runs to 14 residues. Germline V gene sequence: CDR1 MGHRA, CDR2 YSYEKL. CDR3 amino acids: CASRSGLSNTEAFF.

The chain recombines TRBV30 with TRBJ2-1; TCRdb gives TRBD2 as the D gene, but with no DNA this cannot be confirmed. Per the germline V gene, CDR1 is GTSNPN and CDR2 is SVGIG (reference sequence). The CDR3 consists of 16 residues. The CDR3: CAWSALGAGGLNEQFF.

The gene calls are TRBV12-3 or TRBV12-4 and TRBJ2-5; TCRdb returns TRBD1, unconfirmable since there is no DNA. The CDR3 totals 13 residues. The CDR3 spells CASQWGRQETQYF.